The 17 T cell receptor beta chains below come from one sample, sequenced in a study of blood T cell repertoires in COVID-19. Only in-frame clones appear in the TCRdb table, and some are missing; sequencing was by immunoSEQ multiplex PCR. The table has 130,000 or so clones, approximately 80% seen once. Sequencing was performed on peripheral blood. Every receptor here comes from a woman in her sixties or seventies with acute or convalescent COVID-19.

At least ten counts were recorded for this clone. This chain uses TRBV7-9 with TRBJ1-6, with unresolved D. V dropped 5 bases and J dropped 7 bases, with 18 bases sitting between them. The CDR3 spans 16 residues. Germline lookup yields CDR1 SEHNR and CDR2 FQNEAQ (reference sequence). CDR3 in DNA: TGTGCCAGCAGCCAATTAGACTTGGTCAGCAATTCACCCCTCCACTTT. This gives the protein CASSQLDLVSNSPLHF.

This rearrangement joins TRBV6-5 to TRBJ1-2, with TRBD1 as a possible D gene (6 bases). This CDR3 comprises 13 residues. Trimming left V 2 bases short and J 6 bases short, with 10 bases between. The germline V gene has CDR1 MNHEY and CDR2 SVGAGI. CDR3 amino acids: CASSYGAGDGYTF. CDR3 DNA: TGTGCCAGCAGTTACGGTGCAGGGGATGGCTACACCTTC.

This chain links TRBV10-3 with TRBJ2-7, with a weak D call TRBD2 (6 bases). Germline CDR1 is ENHRY and CDR2 is SYGVKD. V dropped 4 bases and J dropped 4 bases, with 17 bases sitting between them. The CDR3 has 15 amino acids. Here the CDR3 DNA reads TGTGCCATCAGTGCGGGTGGAGGGAAGAGGTACGAGCAGTACTTC. Its protein product is CAISAGGGKRYEQYF.

The chain combines TRBV6-5 with TRBJ1-2; TRBD1 is a possible D gene (6 bases). Trimming removed 6 bases from V and 7 bases from J, with 21 bases in between. CDR1 is MNHEY, CDR2 SVGAGI, per germline. The CDR3 is made up of 15 amino acids. CDR3 nucleotide sequence: TGTGCCAGCAGCCGCACTAAGGGAGGGGGTCTTGGCTACACCTTC. Encoded protein: CASSRTKGGGLGYTF.

This chain uses TRBV30 with TRBJ2-3, with D perhaps matching TRBD2 (6 bases). Germline lookup yields CDR1 GTSNPN and CDR2 SVGIG (reference sequence). V shed 3 bases and J shed 3 bases, with 13 bases lying between them. The CDR3 loop spans 14 amino acids. The CDR3 here is CAWSVGGGTDTQYF. For the CDR3, the DNA is TGTGCCTGGAGCGTCGGGGGTGGAACAGATACGCAGTATTTT.

The chain employs TRBV2 and TRBJ1-6; a weak D match, TRBD1 (5 bases). The CDR3 totals 12 residues. With 2 bases removed from V and 9 bases from J, the gap between germline ends came to 5 bases. CDR1 and CDR2 (germline): SNHLY, FYNNEI. In nucleotides, the CDR3 is TGTGCCAGCAGTGAACAGGGTTCACCCCTCCACTTT. This translates into CASSEQGSPLHF. Together with reference TRBV2 and TRBJ1-6, the CDR3 gives the full variable domain: EPEVTQTPSHQVTQMGQEVILRCVPISNHLYFYWYRQILGQKVEFLVSFYNNEISEKSEIFDDQFSVERPDGSNFTLKIRSTKLEDSAMYFCASSEQGSPLHFGNGTRLTVT.

The chain links TRBV19 to TRBJ1-2, with D hard to call. CDR3 length equals 14 residues. The germline gives CDR1 LNHDA, CDR2 SQIVND (reference sequence). V was trimmed by 8 bases and J by 2 bases, leaving 15 bases between them. The CDR3, as DNA: TGTGCCAGTTCAAAAGAAATACTGAACTATGGCTACACCTTC. This codes for CASSKEILNYGYTF.

This clone came up once. CDR3 nucleotide sequence: TGTGCCAGCAGCATCCGGGGCAGGCTAGCGGGGGCCCCCAATGAGCAGTTCTTC. Residues: CASSIRGRLAGAPNEQFF. The chain has TRBV2 and TRBJ2-1; TRBD2 agrees at 10 bases. The CDR3 is 18 amino acids. The trim removed 6 bases at V and 6 bases at J, leaving 17 bases unmatched. In germline, CDR1 is SNHLY, CDR2 FYNNEI.

Notes on this clone: Other DNA sequences within the sample encode an identical CDR3. The chain employs TRBV12-3 or TRBV12-4 and TRBJ1-1, with unresolved D. The CDR3 is 13 amino acids. Trimming took off 6 bases at V and 1 base at J, with 9 bases between the two ends. CDR3: CASSPTRNTEAFF. The DNA for the CDR3 is TGTGCCAGCAGCCCCACAAGGAACACTGAAGCTTTCTTT.

This chain joins TRBV9 and TRBJ1-4; TRBD1 agrees at 7 bases. The germline gives CDR1 SGDLS, CDR2 YYNGEE. Trimming removed 5 bases from V and 8 bases from J; junction bases left unmatched: 9. CDR3 length equals 14 residues. This CDR3 is CASSARDRDEKLFF. The CDR3 DNA reads as TGTGCCAGCAGTGCCAGGGACAGAGACGAAAAACTGTTTTTT. The complete variable domain, with remaining parts taken from reference TRBV9 and TRBJ1-4, reads DSGVTQTPKHLITATGQRVTLRCSPRSGDLSVYWYQQSLDQGLQFLIQYYNGEERAKGNILERFSAQQFPDLHSELNLSSLELGDSALYFCASSARDRDEKLFFGSGTQLSVL.

V and J are TRBV6-6 and TRBJ1-6; 7 bases align to TRBD1. Germline V gene lookup returns CDR1 MNHNY and CDR2 SVGAGI (reference sequence). Germline trimming cut 5 bases from V and 0 bases from J; bases unmatched to any gene: 10. The CDR3 totals 18 residues. The CDR3 DNA is TGTGCCAGCAGTCAGGACAGGCCAGGGAGCTCCTATAATTCACCCCTCCACTTT. Its protein is CASSQDRPGSSYNSPLHF.

The DNA for the CDR3 is TGTGCCAGCACTTGGAGGACGACTCGGTACTTC. It translates to CASTWRTTRYF. This chain uses TRBV6-5 with TRBJ2-7; perhaps TRBD2 as D (5 bases). The germline V gene encodes CDR1 MNHEY and CDR2 SVGAGI. The V and J ends lost 7 bases and 12 bases respectively, with 16 bases between them. This CDR3 contains 11 residues.

This sequence joins TRBV5-4 and TRBJ1-3; 9 bases match TRBD1. J was trimmed by 3 bases and V by 1 base; bases with no gene match: 8. Germline CDR1 and CDR2: SGHNT and YYREEE (reference sequence). The CDR3 spans 17 residues. This chain's CDR3 is CASSLSGTGRYGNTIYF. For the CDR3, the DNA is TGTGCCAGCAGCTTGTCCGGGACAGGGCGATATGGAAACACCATATATTTT.

The chain recombines TRBV5-1 with TRBJ2-5; 8 nucleotides line up with TRBD1. Germline V gene data show CDR1 as SGHRS and CDR2 as YFSETQ. The CDR3 spans 20 residues. The V segment lost 4 bases and the J segment 6 bases; nucleotides outside the gene matches: 26. Here the CDR3 reads CASSPRIVGGGNRGVKTQYF. Written as DNA, the CDR3 is TGCGCCAGCAGCCCTCGAATAGTAGGAGGAGGAAACAGGGGGGTAAAGACCCAGTACTTC. Variable domain in full (rest from reference TRBV5-1 and TRBJ2-5): KAGVTQTPRYLIKTRGQQVTLSCSPISGHRSVSWYQQTPGQGLQFLFEYFSETQRNKGNFPGRFSGRQFSNSRSEMNVSTLELGDSALYLCASSPRIVGGGNRGVKTQYFGPGTRLLVL.

This chain connects TRBV6-4 to TRBJ1-4; 7 bases are a match to TRBD1. Looked up from germline, CDR1 is MRHNA and CDR2 is SNTAGT. The CDR3 sequence is 15 residues long. The junction had 11 bases not matched to a gene; V was cut back by 5 bases and J by 8 bases. Written as DNA, the CDR3 is TGTGCCAGCAGTAACTTACGGACAGGAGAAGAAAAACTGTTTTTT. Amino acid sequence: CASSNLRTGEEKLFF.

In DNA, the CDR3 is TGTGCCAGCAGTGTAGCTACAGGCGGCAATTCACCCCTCCACTTT. Translating gives CASSVATGGNSPLHF. The chain joins TRBV6-1 to TRBJ1-6; the D gene is possibly TRBD1 (5 bases). Deletions cut 4 bases from V and 7 bases from J, with 14 bases between. From germline, CDR1 is MNHNS and CDR2 SASEGT. CDR3 length: 15 residues.

The rearrangement uses TRBV19 and TRBJ1-2; maybe TRBD1 (6 bases). V dropped 5 bases and J dropped 1 base, with 11 bases sitting between them. CDR3 length: 14 residues. The germline V gene has CDR1 LNHDA and CDR2 SQIVND (reference sequence). CDR3 sequence reads: CASSVTGDNYGYTF. In DNA, the CDR3 is TGTGCCAGTAGTGTGACAGGAGATAACTATGGCTACACCTTC.